The 9 T cell receptor beta chains reported below all come from one sample, sequenced in a study of T-cell memory formation after mild COVID-19. TCRdb reprocessed the 5' RACE reads with MiXCR, giving one entry per CDR3 protein. The repertoire holds some 250,000 distinct CDR3 sequences, more than 15% seen once, with roughly 24% in the top ten. Sequences were obtained from PBMCs or a T cell subset sorted from them (not recorded which). The origin of the receptors is a man in his late teens or twenties who had mild COVID-19 (a few samples of this study predate the infection). Cell type and time point are not known.

This clonotype has a count of ten or more. The CDR3 here is CASSYSQGRPQYV. The CDR3 region has the DNA TGTGCCAGCAGTTACTCGCAGGGGCGACCACAGTACGTC. V usage is TRBV6-2 or TRBV6-3 and J usage is TRBJ2-7; D is perhaps TRBD1 (6 bases). Germline CDR1 and CDR2: MNHEY and SVGEGT. The CDR3 contains 13 residues. V lost 0 bases and J lost 10, with 13 bases in between.

The chain employs TRBV12-3 or TRBV12-4 and TRBJ2-5, with TRBD1 matching 7 bases. This CDR3 has 13 residues. The trim removed 6 bases at V and 2 bases at J, leaving 3 bases unmatched. DNA of the CDR3: TGTGCCAGCAGCGCGACAGGGCAAGAGACCCAGTACTTC. It translates to CASSATGQETQYF.

This clonotype came up a few times. This sequence joins TRBV7-3 and TRBJ2-3; a possible D gene is TRBD1 (6 bases). Between the trimmed V and J ends, which lost 5 bases and 0 bases, there was a span of 9 bases. The CDR3 runs 14 residues. The germline V gene encodes CDR1 SGHTA and CDR2 FQGTGA. CDR3 in DNA: TGTGCCAGCAGCGGGGGCCCTAGCACAGATACGCAGTATTTT. It encodes CASSGGPSTDTQYF.

This chain links TRBV10-3 with TRBJ2-7; D perhaps matches TRBD1 (6 bases). The CDR3 runs to 13 residues. V gave up 3 bases and J gave up 3 bases, with 9 bases separating them. The V gene's germline CDR1 is ENHRY and CDR2 SYGVKD. The CDR3 protein is CAISDTGRYEQYV. CDR3 nucleotides: TGTGCCATCAGTGACACAGGGCGCTACGAGCAGTACGTC.

For the CDR3, the DNA is TGCAGTGCCGCATCGGACAGGGGGAGCACCATATATTTT. This gives the protein CSAASDRGSTIYF. The J gene is TRBJ1-3, the V gene TRBV20-1; 10 nucleotides line up with TRBD1. The ends lost 6 bases at V and 9 bases at J; junction bases unmatched: 8. Germline CDR1 DFQATT, CDR2 SNEGSKA (reference sequence). The CDR3 extends over 13 amino acids.

J is TRBJ1-4 and V is TRBV12-5; tentative D call: TRBD1 (6 bases). The CDR3 loop spans 13 amino acids. Per the germline V gene, CDR1 is LGHNT and CDR2 is FRNRAP. V lost 5 bases, J lost 11 bases, and 15 bases lay in between. CDR3 protein: CASGTHRVGKLFF. In DNA form, the CDR3 reads TGTGCTAGTGGTACCCACAGGGTCGGGAAACTGTTTTTT.

This chain uses TRBV28 with TRBJ2-3, with 9 bases that match TRBD2. CDR1 MDHEN and CDR2 SYDVKM come from the germline V gene. The CDR3 is 16 residues long. Losses at the gene ends were 5 bases for V and 0 bases for J; bases not matched to a gene: 6. The chain's CDR3 is CASSGLAGTSTDTQYF. DNA of the CDR3: TGTGCCAGCAGTGGGCTAGCGGGGACTAGCACAGATACGCAGTATTTT.

In this sample, this clonotype turned up a few times. This chain joins TRBV7-7 and TRBJ2-1; the D call may be TRBD1 or TRBD2 (5 bases each). The CDR3 is made up of 14 amino acids. Germline loops: CDR1 SSHAT, CDR2 FNYEAQ (reference sequence). Trimming cost V 1 base and J 8 bases, with 12 bases left between them. The CDR3 region has the DNA TGTGCCAGCAGCTTAGGGTGGGGGACCGATGAGCAGTTCTTC. Its translation is CASSLGWGTDEQFF.

This clonotype was seen at least ten times. The V call is TRBV11-2, the J call TRBJ2-1; 7 nucleotides align to TRBD2. The junction had 6 bases not matched to a gene; V was cut back by 5 bases and J by 8 bases. Germline V gene sequence: CDR1 SGHAT, CDR2 FQNNGV. The CDR3 is 13 residues long. For the CDR3, the DNA is TGTGCCAGCAGCGCCGGACTAGTCTATGAGCAGTTCTTC. Translating gives CASSAGLVYEQFF.